Included here is one TCR beta chain sequence, with context. This sample was included in a study of cytomegalovirus exposure and HLA in healthy donors. This CDR3 has 11 residues. In germline, CDR1 is MDHEN, CDR2 SYDVKM. Trimming shortened V by 5 bases and J by 11 bases, and 12 bases separated the two germline ends. With 60 Vbeta and 13 Jbeta primers, the PCR was carried out. Sequencing used immunoSEQ multiplex PCR; TCRdb keeps in-frame clones, though not all of them. Its table lists 200,000 to 250,000 clones. V is TRBV28 and J is TRBJ1-1, with a tentative D call TRBD1 (5 bases). This receptor was obtained from a girl aged 2 to 9 in good health and CMV-seropositive. The sample was PBMCs. The CDR3 region is CASSLGAGAFF. CDR3 coding DNA: TGTGCCAGCAGTCTCGGGGCGGGGGCTTTCTTT.